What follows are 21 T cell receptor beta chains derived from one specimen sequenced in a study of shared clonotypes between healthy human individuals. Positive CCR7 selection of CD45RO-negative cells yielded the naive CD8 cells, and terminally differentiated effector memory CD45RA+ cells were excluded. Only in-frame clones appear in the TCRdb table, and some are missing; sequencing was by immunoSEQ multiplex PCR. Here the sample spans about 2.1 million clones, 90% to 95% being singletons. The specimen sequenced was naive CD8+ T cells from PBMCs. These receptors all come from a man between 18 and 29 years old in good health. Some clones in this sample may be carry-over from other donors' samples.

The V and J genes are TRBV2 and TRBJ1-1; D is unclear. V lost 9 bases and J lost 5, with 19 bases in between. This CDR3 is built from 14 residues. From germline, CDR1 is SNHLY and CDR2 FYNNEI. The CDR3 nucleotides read TGTGCCAGGAATAAGCCGGGAGGCGGGACTGAAGCTTTCTTT. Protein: CARNKPGGGTEAFF.

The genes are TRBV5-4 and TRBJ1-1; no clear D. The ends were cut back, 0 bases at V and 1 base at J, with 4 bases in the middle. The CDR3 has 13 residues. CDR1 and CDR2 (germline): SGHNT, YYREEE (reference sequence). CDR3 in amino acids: CASSLGWNTEAFF. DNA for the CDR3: TGTGCCAGCAGCTTGGGCTGGAACACTGAAGCTTTCTTT.

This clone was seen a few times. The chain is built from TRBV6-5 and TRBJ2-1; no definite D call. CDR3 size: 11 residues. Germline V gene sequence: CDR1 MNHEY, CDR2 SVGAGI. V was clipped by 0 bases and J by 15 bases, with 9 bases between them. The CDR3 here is CASSYSYDWFF. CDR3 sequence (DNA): TGTGCCAGCAGTTACTCCTACGATTGGTTCTTC.

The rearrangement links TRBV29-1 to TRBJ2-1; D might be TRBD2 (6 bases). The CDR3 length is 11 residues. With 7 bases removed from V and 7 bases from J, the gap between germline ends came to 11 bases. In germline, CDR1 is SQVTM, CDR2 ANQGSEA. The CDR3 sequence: CSAYGGNEQFF. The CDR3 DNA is TGCAGCGCCTATGGGGGGAATGAGCAGTTCTTC.

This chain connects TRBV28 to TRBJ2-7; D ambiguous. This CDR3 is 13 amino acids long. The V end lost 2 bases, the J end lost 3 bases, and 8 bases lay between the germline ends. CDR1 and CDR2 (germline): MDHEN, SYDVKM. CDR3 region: CASSLPENYEQYF. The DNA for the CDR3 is TGTGCCAGCAGTTTACCAGAGAACTACGAGCAGTACTTC.

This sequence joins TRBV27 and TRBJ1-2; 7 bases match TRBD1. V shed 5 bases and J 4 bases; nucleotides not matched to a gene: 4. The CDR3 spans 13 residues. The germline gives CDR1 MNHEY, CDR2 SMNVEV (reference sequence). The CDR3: CASSPDRLYGYTF. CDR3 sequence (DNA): TGTGCCAGCAGTCCGGACAGGCTCTATGGCTACACCTTC.

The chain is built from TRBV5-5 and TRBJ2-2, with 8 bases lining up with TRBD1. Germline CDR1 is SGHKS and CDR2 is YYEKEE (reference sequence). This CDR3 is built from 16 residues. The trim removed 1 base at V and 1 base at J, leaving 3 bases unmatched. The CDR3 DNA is TGTGCCAGCAGCTTGAGGGGACAGGTGAACACCGGGGAGCTGTTTTTT. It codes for CASSLRGQVNTGELFF.

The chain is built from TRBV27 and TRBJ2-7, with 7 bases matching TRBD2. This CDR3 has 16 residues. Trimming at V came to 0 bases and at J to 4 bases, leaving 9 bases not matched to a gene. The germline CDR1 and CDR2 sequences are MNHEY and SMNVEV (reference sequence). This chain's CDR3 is CASSLSSLADTYEQYF. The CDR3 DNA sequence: TGTGCCAGCAGTTTATCATCCCTAGCGGATACATACGAGCAGTACTTC.

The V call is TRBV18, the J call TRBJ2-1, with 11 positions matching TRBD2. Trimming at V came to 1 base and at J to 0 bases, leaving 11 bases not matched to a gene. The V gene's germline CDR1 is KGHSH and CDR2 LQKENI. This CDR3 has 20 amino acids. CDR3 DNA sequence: TGTGCCAGCTCACCACGACCTAGCGGGAGGAGGACCAGCTCCTACAATGAGCAGTTCTTC. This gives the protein CASSPRPSGRRTSSYNEQFF.

The CDR3: CASSPTQGTGSSYEQYF. DNA for the CDR3: TGTGCCAGCAGTCCGACCCAGGGGACAGGGAGCTCCTACGAGCAGTACTTC. The chain carries TRBV28 and TRBJ2-7, with 9 positions matching TRBD1. The CDR3 is 17 residues long. Germline CDR1 and CDR2: MDHEN and SYDVKM. The J segment lost 0 bases and the V segment lost 5 bases, leaving 11 bases of the junction unmatched.

The CDR3 nucleotides read TGTGCCAGCAGAGCGGGTGGGGCTAGCGGCTACAATGAGCAGTTCTTC. As protein: CASRAGGASGYNEQFF. This chain connects TRBV7-8 to TRBJ2-1, with 7 bases identical to TRBD2. Germline values: CDR1 SGHVS, CDR2 FQNEAQ. This CDR3 region has 16 residues. Unmatched junction bases numbered 11, after V lost 6 bases and J lost 3 bases.

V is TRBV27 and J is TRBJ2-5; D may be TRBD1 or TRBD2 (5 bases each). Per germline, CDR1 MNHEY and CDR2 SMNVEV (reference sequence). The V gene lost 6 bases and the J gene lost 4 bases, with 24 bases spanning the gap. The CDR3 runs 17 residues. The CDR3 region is CASRPAPWTERGETQYF. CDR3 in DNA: TGTGCCAGCAGGCCCGCCCCCTGGACGGAGAGGGGAGAGACCCAGTACTTC.

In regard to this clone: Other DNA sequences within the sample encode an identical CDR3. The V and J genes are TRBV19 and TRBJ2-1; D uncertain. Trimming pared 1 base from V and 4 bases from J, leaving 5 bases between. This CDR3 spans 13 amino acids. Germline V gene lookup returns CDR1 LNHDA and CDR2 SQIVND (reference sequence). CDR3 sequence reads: CASSIAPYNEQFF. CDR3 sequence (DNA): TGTGCCAGTAGTATAGCTCCTTACAATGAGCAGTTCTTC.

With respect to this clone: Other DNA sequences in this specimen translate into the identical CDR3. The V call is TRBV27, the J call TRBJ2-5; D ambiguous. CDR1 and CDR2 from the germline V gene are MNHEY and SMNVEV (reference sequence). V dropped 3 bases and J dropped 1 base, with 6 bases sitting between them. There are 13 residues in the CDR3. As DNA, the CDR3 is TGTGCCAGCAGTTTCCGCATCCAAGAGACCCAGTACTTC. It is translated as CASSFRIQETQYF.

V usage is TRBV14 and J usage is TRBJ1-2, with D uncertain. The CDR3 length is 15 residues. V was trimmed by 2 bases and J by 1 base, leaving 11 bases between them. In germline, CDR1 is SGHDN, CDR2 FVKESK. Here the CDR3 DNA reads TGTGCCAGCAGCCAATCAGGATCCTTTAACTATGGCTACACCTTC. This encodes CASSQSGSFNYGYTF.

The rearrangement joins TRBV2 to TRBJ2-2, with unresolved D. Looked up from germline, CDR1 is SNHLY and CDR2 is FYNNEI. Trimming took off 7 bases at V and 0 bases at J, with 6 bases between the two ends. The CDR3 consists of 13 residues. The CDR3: CASIQANTGELFF. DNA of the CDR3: TGTGCCAGCATCCAAGCGAACACCGGGGAGCTGTTTTTT.

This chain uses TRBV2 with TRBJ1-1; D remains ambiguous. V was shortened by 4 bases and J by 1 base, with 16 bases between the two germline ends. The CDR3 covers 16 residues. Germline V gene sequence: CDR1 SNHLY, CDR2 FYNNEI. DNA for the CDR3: TGTGCCAGCAGTGGATTTTCCCGACCACGGAACACTGAAGCTTTCTTT. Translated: CASSGFSRPRNTEAFF.

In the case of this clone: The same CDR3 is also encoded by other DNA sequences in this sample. The CDR3 loop is CASSVGAGANYGYTF. In DNA, the CDR3 is TGTGCCAGCAGCGTCGGGGCAGGGGCGAACTATGGCTACACCTTC. This chain joins TRBV9 and TRBJ1-2, with D tentatively TRBD1 (6 bases). Germline loops: CDR1 SGDLS, CDR2 YYNGEE. There are 15 residues in the CDR3. V lost 2 bases and J lost 2, with 13 bases in between.

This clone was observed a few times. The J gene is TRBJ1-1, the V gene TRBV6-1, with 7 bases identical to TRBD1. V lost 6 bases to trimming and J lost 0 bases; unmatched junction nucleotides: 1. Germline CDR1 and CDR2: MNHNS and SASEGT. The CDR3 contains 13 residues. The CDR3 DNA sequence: TGTGCCAGCAGAGGGACAGTGAACACTGAAGCTTTCTTT. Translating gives CASRGTVNTEAFF.

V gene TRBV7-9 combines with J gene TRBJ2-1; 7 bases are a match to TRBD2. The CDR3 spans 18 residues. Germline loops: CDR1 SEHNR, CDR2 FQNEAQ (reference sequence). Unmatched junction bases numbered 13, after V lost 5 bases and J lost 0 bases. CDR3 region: CASSPMAGAGSSYNEQFF. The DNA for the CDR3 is TGTGCCAGCAGCCCGATGGCGGGAGCGGGGAGCTCCTACAATGAGCAGTTCTTC.

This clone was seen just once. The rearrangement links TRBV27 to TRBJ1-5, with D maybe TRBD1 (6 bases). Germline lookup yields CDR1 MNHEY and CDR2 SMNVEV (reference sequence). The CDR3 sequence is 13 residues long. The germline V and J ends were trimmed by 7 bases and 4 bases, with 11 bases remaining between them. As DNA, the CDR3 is TGTGCCAGCATGGGGGCTCTTAATCAGCCCCAGCATTTT. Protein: CASMGALNQPQHF.